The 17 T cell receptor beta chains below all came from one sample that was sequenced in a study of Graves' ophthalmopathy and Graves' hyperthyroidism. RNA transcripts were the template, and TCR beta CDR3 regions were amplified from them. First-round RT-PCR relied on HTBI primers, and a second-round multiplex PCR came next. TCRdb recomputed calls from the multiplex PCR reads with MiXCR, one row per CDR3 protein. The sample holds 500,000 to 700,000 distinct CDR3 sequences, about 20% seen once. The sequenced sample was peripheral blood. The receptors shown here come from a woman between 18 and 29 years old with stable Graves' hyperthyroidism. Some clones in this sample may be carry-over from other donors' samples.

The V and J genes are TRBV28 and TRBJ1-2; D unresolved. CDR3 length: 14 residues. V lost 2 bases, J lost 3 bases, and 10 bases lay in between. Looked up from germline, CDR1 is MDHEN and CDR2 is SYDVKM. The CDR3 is CASSLRLGYYGYTF. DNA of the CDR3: TGTGCCAGCAGTTTACGTCTGGGGTACTATGGCTACACCTTC.

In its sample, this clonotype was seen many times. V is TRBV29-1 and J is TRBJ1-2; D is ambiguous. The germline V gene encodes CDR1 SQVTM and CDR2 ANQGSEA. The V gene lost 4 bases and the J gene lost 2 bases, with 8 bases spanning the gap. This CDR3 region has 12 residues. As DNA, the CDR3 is TGCAGCGTTGGACGGAGAAACTATGGCTACACCTTC. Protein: CSVGRRNYGYTF.

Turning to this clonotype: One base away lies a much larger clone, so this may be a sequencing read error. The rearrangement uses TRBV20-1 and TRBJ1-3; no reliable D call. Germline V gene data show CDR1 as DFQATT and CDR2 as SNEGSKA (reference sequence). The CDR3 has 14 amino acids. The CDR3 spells CSDRDYTSGNTIYF. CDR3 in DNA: TGCAGTGATAGAGATTACACCTCTGGAAACACCATATATTTT.

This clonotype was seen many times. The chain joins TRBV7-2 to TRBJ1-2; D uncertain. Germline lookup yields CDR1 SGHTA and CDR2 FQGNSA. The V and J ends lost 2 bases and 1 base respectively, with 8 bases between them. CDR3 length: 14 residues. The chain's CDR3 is CASSLFNSNYGYTF. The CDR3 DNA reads TGTGCCAGCAGCTTATTTAACAGTAACTATGGCTACACCTTC.

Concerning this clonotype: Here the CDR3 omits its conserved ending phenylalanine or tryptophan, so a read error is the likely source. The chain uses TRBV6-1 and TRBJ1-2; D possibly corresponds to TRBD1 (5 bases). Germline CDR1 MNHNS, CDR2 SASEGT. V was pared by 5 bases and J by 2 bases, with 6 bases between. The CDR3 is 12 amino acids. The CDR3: CASSQGNYGYTV. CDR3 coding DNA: TGTGCCAGCAGTCAGGGCAACTATGGCTACACCGTC.

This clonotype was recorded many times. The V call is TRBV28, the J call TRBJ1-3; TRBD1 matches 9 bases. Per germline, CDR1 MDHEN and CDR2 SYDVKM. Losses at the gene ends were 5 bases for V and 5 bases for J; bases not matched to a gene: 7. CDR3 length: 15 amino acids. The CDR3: CASSTGGSDRNTIYF. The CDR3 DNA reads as TGTGCCAGCAGTACAGGGGGCTCGGATAGAAACACCATATATTTT.

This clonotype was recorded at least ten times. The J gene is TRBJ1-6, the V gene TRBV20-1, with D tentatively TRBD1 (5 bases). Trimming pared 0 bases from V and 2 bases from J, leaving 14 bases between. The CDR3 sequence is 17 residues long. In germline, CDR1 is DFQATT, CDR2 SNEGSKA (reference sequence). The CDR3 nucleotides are TGCAGTGCTAGAGATGGCCAGGGACGGACCTATAATTCACCCCTCCACTTT. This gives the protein CSARDGQGRTYNSPLHF.

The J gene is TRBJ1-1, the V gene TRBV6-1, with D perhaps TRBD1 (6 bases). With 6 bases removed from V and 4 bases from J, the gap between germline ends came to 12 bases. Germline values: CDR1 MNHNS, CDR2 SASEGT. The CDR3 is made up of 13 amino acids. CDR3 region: CASRTGVVTEAFF. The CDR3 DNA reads TGTGCCAGCAGGACAGGCGTGGTCACTGAAGCTTTCTTT.

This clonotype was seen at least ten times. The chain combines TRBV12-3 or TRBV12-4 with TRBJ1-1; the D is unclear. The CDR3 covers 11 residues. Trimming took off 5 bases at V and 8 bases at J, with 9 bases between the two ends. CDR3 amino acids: CASSRTSEAFF. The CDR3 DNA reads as TGTGCCAGCAGTCGTACATCAGAAGCTTTCTTT.

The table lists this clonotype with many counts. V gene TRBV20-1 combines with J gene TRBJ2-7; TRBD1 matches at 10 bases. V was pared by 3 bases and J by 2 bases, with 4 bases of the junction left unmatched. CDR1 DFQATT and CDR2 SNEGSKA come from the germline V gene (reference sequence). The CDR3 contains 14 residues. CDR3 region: CSAREGTGAYEQYF. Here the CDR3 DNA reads TGCAGTGCTAGGGAGGGGACAGGGGCCTACGAGCAGTACTTC.

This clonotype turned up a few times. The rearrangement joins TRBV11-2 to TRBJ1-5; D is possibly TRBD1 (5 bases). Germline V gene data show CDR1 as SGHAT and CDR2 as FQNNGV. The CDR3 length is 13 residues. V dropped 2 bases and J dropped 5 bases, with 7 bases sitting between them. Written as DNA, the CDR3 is TGTGCCAGCAGCTTACGGGGCCATCAGCCCCAGCATTTT. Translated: CASSLRGHQPQHF.

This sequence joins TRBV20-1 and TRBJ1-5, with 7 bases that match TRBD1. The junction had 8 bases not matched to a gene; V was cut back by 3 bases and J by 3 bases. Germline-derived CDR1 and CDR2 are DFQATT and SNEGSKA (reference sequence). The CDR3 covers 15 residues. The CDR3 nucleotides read TGCAGTGCTAGCCCGGGACAGATAATCAATCAGCCCCAGCATTTT. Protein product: CSASPGQIINQPQHF.

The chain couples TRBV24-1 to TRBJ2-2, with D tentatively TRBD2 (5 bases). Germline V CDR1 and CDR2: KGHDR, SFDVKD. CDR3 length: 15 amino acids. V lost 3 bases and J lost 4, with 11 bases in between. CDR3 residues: CATSDLPSGTGELFF. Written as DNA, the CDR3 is TGTGCCACCAGTGATCTCCCCAGCGGCACCGGGGAGCTGTTTTTT.

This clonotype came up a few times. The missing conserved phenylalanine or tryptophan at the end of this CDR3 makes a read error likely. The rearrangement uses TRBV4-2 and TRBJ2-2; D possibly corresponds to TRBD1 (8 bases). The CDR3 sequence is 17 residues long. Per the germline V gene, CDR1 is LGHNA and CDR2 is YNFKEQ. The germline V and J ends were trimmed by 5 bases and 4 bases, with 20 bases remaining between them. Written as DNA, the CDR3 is TGTGCCAGCAGCGGAAGCGGGGACAGGTTCGGCACCGGGGAGCTGTTTTCT. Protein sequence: CASSGSGDRFGTGELFS.

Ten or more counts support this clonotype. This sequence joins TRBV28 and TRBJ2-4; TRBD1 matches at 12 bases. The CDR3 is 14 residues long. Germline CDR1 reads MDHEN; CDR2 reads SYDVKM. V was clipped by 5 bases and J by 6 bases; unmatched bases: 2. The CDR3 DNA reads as TGTGCCAGCAGTGGGGGACAGGGGGCAAACATTCAGTACTTC. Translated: CASSGGQGANIQYF.

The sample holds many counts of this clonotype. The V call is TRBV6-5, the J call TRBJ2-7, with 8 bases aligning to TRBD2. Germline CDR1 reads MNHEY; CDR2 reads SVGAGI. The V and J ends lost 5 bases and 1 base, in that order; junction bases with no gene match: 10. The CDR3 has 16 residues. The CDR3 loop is CASSHTWRGDSYEQYF. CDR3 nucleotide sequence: TGTGCCAGCAGTCACACCTGGCGGGGGGATTCCTACGAGCAGTACTTC.

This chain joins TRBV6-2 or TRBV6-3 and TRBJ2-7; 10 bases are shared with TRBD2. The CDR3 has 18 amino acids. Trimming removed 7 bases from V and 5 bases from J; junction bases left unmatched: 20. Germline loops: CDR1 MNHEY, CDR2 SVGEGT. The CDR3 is CASTPLLIAGGLLHEQYF. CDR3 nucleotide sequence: TGTGCCAGCACCCCTTTGCTGATAGCGGGGGGCCTGCTACACGAGCAGTACTTC.